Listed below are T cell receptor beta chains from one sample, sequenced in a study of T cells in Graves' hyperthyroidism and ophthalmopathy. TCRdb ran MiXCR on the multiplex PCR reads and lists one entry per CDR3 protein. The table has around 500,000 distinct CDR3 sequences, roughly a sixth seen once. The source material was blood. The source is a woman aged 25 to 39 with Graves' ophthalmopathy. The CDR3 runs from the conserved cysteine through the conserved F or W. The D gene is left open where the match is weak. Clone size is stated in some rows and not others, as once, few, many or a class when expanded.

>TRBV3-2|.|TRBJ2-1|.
TGTGCCAGCATTTATTTAGAATCAAAGAACAATGAGCAGTTCTTC
CASIYLESKNNEQFF
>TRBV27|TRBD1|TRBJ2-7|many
TGTGCCAGCAGTCATCCGGGACAGGGGGCCGAGCAGTACTTC
CASSHPGQGAEQYF
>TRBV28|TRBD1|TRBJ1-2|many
TGTGCCAGCAGTGAAACCGGGACAGGGGCCGTCTATGGCTACACCTTC
CASSETGTGAVYGYTF
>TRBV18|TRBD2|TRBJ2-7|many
TGTGCCAGCTCACCGGCAGCGGGAGAGAACTACGAGCAGTACTTC
CASSPAAGENYEQYF
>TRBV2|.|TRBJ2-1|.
TGTGCCAGCAGTGAAAGGACTACCGAGAAGTTCTTC
CASSERTTEKFF
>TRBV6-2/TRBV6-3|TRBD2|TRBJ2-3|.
TGTGCCAGCAGCAACACTGGACTAGCGGGATCGTCAGATACGCAGTATTTT
CASSNTGLAGSSDTQYF
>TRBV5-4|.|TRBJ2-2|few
TGTGCCAGCAGCTTGGAGGGGATAGACACCGGGGAGCTGTTTTTT
CASSLEGIDTGELFF
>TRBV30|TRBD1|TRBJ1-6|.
TGTGCCTGGACTCGACAGGGAGCGTTCTATAATTCACCCCTCCACTTT
CAWTRQGAFYNSPLHF
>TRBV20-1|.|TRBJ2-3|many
TGCAGTGCTAGGCCTATAGCAGATACGCAGTATTTT
CSARPIADTQYF
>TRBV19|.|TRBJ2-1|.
TGTGCCAGTAGTATAGATCGGGGGACTGGGATCTATGAGCAGTTCTTC
CASSIDRGTGIYEQFF
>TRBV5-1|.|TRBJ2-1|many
TGCGCCAGCAGCTTGGTTCCAGGGTCGAACAATGAGCAGTTCTTC
CASSLVPGSNNEQFF
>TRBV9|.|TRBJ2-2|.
TGTGCCAGCATGGGGGAGTGGTCCGGGGAGCTGTTTTTT
CASMGEWSGELFF
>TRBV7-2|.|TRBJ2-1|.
TGTGCCAGCAGCTTTCTCGAAAACTTGTCCTGGGAGCAGTTCTTC
CASSFLENLSWEQFF
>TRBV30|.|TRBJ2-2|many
TGTGCCTGGAGTGTACTTCTGACGAACACCGGGGAGCTGTTTTTT
CAWSVLLTNTGELFF
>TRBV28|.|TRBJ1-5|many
TGTGCCAGCAGTTTAGGTTTCCCCCAGCCCCAGCATTTT
CASSLGFPQPQHF
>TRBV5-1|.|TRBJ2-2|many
TGCGCCAGCAGCTTGAATCAGGGCACCGGGGAGCTGTTTTTT
CASSLNQGTGELFF
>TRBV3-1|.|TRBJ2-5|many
TGTGCCAGCAGCCAAGCGCGATCATCCGTAGAGACCCAGTACTTC
CASSQARSSVETQYF
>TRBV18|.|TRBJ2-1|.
TGTGCCAGCTCACTTCGTCCCCCAGGGGCAGACAATGAGCAGTTCTTC
CASSLRPPGADNEQFF
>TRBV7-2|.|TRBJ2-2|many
TGTGCCAGCAGCTTTGACCCCTCGGGCACCGGGGAGCTGTTTTTT
CASSFDPSGTGELFF
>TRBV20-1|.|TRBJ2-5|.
TGCAGTGCTAGAGGGGTACTAGGTGGAGAGACCCAGTACTTC
CSARGVLGGETQYF
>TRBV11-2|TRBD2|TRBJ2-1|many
TGTGCCAGCAGCTTATTAGCGGGAGCTTGGGAGCAGTTCTTC
CASSLLAGAWEQFF
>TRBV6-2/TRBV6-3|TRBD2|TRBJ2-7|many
TGTGCCAGCAGTTACCCCGGGACTAGCGGCTACGAGCAGTACTTC
CASSYPGTSGYEQYF
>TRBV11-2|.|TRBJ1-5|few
TGTGCCAGCAGCTTATGGGGAGGTAGCAATCAGCCCCAGCATTTT
CASSLWGGSNQPQHF
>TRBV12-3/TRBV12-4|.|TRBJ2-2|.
TGTGCCAGCAGTCCCGCGGACACCCCCGTAGGGGAGCTGTTTTTT
CASSPADTPVGELFF
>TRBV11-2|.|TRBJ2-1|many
TGTGCCACCTCAGCGTTAGTTGGTAAGTCCAATGAGCAGTTCTTC
CATSALVGKSNEQFF
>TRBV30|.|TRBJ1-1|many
TGTGCCTGGAAGTCCTGGCAGTTGAACACTGAAGCTTTCTTT
CAWKSWQLNTEAFF
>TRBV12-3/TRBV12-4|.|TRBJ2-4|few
TGTGCCAGCAGTTCCTCAGGGGAGGTAGACATTCAGTACTTC
CASSSSGEVDIQYF
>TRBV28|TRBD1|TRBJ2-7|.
TGTGCCAGCTGGGGCGAGGGGGCGCAGTACTTC
CASWGEGAQYF
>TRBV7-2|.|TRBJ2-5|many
TGTGCCAGCAGCCCCATTAGAAAGACCCAGTACTTC
CASSPIRKTQYF